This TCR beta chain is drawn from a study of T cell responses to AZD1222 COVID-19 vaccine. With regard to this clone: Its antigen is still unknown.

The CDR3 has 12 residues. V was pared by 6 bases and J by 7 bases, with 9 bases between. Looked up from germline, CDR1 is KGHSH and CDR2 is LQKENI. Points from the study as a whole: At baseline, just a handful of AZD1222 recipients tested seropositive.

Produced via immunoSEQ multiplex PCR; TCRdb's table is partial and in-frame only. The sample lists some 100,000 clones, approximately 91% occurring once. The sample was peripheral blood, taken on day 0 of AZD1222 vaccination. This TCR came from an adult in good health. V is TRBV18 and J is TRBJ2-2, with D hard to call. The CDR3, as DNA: TGTGCCAGCTCTGTGGACCGCGGGGAGCTGTTTTTT. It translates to CASSVDRGELFF.